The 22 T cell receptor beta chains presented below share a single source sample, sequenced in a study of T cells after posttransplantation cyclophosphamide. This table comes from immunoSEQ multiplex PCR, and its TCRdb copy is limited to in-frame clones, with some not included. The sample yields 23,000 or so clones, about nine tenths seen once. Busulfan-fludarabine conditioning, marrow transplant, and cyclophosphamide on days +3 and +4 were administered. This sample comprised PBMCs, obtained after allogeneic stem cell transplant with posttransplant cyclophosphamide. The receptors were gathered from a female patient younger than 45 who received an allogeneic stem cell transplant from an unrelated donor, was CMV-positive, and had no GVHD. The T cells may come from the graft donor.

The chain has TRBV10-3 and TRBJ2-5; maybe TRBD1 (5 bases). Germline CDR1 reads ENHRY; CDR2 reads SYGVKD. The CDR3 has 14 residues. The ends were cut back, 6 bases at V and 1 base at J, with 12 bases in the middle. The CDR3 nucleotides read TGTGCCATCAGGGACGACAGTTTCCAAGAGACCCAGTACTTC. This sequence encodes CAIRDDSFQETQYF.

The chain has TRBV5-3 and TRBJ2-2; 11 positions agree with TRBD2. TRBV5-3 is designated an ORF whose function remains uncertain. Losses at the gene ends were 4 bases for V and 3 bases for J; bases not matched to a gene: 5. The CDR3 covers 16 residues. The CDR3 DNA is TGTGCCAGAAGCGGAAGTAGCGGGGGGGACACCGGGGAGCTGTTTTTT. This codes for CARSGSSGGDTGELFF.

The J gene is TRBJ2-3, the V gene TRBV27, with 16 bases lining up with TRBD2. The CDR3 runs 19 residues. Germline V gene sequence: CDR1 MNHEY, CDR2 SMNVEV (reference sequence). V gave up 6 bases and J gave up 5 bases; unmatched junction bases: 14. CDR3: CASSPFPGLAGGSGDTQYF. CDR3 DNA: TGTGCCAGCAGCCCCTTTCCGGGACTAGCGGGGGGGTCCGGAGATACGCAGTATTTT.

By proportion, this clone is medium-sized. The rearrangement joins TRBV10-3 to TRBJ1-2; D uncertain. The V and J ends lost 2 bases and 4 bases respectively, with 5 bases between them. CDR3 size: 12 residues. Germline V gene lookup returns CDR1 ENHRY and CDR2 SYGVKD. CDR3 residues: CAISEGAYGYTF. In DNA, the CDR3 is TGTGCCATCAGTGAGGGAGCCTATGGCTACACCTTC.

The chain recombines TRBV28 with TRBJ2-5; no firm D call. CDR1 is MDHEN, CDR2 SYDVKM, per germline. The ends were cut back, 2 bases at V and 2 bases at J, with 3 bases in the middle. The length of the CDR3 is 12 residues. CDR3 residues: CASSLQQETQYF. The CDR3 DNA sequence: TGTGCCAGCAGTTTACAGCAAGAGACCCAGTACTTC.

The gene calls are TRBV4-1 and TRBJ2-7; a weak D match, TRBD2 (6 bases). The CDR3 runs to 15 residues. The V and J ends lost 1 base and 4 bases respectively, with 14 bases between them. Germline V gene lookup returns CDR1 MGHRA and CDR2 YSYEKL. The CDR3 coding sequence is TGCGCCAGCAGCCAAGGAGGAGGGCAGGGTTACGAGCAGTACTTC. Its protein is CASSQGGGQGYEQYF.

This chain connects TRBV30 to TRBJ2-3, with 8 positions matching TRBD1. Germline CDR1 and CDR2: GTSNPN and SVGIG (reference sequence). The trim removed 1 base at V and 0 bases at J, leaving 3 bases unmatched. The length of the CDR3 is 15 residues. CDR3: CAWSGDRFSTDTQYF. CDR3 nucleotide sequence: TGTGCCTGGAGTGGGGACAGGTTTAGCACAGATACGCAGTATTTT.

The CDR3: CASSQDTGRGYSYEQYF. The CDR3 DNA is TGTGCCAGCAGCCAAGATACCGGTCGGGGATACTCCTACGAGCAGTACTTC. V is TRBV4-2 and J is TRBJ2-7; a weak D match, TRBD2 (5 bases). The CDR3 totals 17 residues. From germline, CDR1 is LGHNA and CDR2 YNFKEQ. The V end was cut by 0 bases, the J end by 0 bases, with 15 bases between.

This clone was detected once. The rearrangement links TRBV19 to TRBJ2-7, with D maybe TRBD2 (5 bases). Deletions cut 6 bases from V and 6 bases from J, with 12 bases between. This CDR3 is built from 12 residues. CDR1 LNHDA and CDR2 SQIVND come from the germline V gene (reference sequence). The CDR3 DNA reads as TGTGCCAGTAGGCCGGGAAACGGCGAGCAGTACTTC. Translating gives CASRPGNGEQYF.

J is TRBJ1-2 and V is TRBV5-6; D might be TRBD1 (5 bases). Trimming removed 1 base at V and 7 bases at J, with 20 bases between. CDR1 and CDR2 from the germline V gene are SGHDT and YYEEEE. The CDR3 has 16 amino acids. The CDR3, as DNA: TGTGCCAGCAGCTTGCAGGGTCGTTGGGTGTCTGGTGGCTACACCTTC. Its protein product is CASSLQGRWVSGGYTF. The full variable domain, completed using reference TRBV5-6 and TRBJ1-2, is DAGVTQSPTHLIKTRGQQVTLRCSPKSGHDTVSWYQQALGQGPQFIFQYYEEEERQRGNFPDRFSGHQFPNYSSELNVNALLLGDSALYLCASSLQGRWVSGGYTFGSGTRLTVV.

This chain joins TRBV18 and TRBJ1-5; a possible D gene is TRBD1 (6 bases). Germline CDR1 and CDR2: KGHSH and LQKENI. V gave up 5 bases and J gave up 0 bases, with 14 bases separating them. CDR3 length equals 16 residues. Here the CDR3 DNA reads TGTGCCAGCTCATCGAGGACAGCTTATAGCAATCAGCCCCAGCATTTT. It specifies CASSSRTAYSNQPQHF.

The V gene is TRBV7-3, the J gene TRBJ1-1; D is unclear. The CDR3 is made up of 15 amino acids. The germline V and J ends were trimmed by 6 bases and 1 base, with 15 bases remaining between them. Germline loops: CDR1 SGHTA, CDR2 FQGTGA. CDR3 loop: CASSPGIAENTEAFF. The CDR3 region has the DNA TGTGCCAGCAGTCCCGGGATCGCGGAGAACACTGAAGCTTTCTTT.

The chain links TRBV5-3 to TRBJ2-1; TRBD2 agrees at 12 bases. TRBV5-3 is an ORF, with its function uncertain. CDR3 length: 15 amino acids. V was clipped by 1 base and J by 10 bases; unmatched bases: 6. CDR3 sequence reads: CARSLTSGGSREQFF. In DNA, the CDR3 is TGTGCCAGAAGCTTGACTAGCGGGGGGTCGCGGGAGCAGTTCTTC.

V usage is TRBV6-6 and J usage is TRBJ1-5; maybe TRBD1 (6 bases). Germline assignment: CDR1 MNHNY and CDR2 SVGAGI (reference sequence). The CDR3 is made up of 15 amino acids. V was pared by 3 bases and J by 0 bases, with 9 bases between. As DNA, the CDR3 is TGTGCCAGCAGTTATATGGGGGCTAGCAATCAGCCCCAGCATTTT. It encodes CASSYMGASNQPQHF.

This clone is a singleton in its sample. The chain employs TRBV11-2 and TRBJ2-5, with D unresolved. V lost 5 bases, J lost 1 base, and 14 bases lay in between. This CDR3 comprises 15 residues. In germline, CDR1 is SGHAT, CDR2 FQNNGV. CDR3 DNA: TGTGCCAGCAGCCCCCTATTGGGCAGCCAAGAGACCCAGTACTTC. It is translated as CASSPLLGSQETQYF.

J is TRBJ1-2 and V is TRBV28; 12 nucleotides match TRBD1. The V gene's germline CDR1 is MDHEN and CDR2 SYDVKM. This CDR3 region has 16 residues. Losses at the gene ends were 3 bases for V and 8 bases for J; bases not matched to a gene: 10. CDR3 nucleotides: TGTGCCAGCAGTTTTACGGGACAGGGGGCGCGGGAAGGCTACACCTTC. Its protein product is CASSFTGQGAREGYTF.

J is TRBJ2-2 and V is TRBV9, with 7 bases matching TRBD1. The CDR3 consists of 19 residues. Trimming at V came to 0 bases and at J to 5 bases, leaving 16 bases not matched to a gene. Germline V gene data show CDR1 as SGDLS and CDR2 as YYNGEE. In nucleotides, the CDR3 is TGTGCCAGCAGCGTAGGGCTTGGAGGAACAGGGGATTGGACCGGGGAGCTGTTTTTT. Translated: CASSVGLGGTGDWTGELFF.

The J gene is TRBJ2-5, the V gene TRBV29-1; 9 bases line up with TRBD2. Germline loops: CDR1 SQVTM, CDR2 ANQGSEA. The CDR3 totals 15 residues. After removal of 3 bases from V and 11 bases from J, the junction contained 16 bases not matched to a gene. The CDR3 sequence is CSVESQRGAGGEQYF. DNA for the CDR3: TGCAGCGTTGAGAGCCAGCGGGGGGCCGGTGGTGAGCAGTACTTC. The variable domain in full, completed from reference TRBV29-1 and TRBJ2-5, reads SAVISQKPSRDICQRGTSLTIQCQVDSQVTMMFWYRQQPGQSLTLIATANQGSEATYESGFVIDKFPISRPNLTFSTLTVSNMSPEDSSIYLCSVESQRGAGGEQYFGPGTRLLVL.

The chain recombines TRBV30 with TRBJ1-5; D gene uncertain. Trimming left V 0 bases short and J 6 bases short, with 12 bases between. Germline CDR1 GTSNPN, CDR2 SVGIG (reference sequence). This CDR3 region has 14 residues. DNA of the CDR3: TGTGCCTGGAGTGTAGCAGGTATGGGTCAGCCCCAGCATTTT. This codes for CAWSVAGMGQPQHF.

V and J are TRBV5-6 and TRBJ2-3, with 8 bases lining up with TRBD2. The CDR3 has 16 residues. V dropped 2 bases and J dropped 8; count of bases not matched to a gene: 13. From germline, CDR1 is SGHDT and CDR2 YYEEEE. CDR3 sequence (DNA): TGTGCCAGCAGCTTCTTCCTAAGCGGGGGCAGTGGTACGCAGTATTTT. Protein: CASSFFLSGGSGTQYF.

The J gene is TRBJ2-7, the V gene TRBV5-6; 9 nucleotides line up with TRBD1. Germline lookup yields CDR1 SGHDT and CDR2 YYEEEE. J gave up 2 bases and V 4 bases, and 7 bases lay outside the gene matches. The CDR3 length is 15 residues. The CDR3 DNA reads TGTGCCAGCAGCAAAACCGGGACAGGGCCCTACGAGCAGTACTTC. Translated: CASSKTGTGPYEQYF.

The DNA for the CDR3 is TGTGCCAGCAGCTTAAGCCGGGACAGGGGGCATACCGGGGAGCTGTTTTTT. Translated: CASSLSRDRGHTGELFF. The chain employs TRBV7-3 and TRBJ2-2; 12 nucleotides align to TRBD1. The germline V gene has CDR1 SGHTA and CDR2 FQGTGA. The CDR3 is 17 residues long. The V segment lost 1 base and the J segment 5 bases; nucleotides outside the gene matches: 5.